The 7 T cell receptor beta chains reported below all come from one sample, sequenced in a study of control samples from healthy donors and cancer patients. Only in-frame clones appear in the TCRdb table, and some are missing; sequencing was by immunoSEQ multiplex PCR. Among some 100,000 clones, about 88% were seen once, and the ten largest hold under 20%. Sample: blood. Receptor source: a woman in her forties or fifties in good health.

This clone was seen just once. This sequence joins TRBV18 and TRBJ1-6; D remains ambiguous. V was clipped by 6 bases and J by 5 bases, with 5 bases between them. This CDR3 is 12 amino acids long. From germline, CDR1 is KGHSH and CDR2 LQKENI. As DNA, the CDR3 is TGTGCCAGCTCCCGCGATAATTCACCCCTCCACTTT. Translated: CASSRDNSPLHF.

The chain recombines TRBV13 with TRBJ1-2, with no clear D. This CDR3 has 13 residues. In germline, CDR1 is PRHDT, CDR2 FYEKMQ (reference sequence). The V end lost 0 bases, the J end lost 8 bases, and 10 bases lay between the germline ends. CDR3 loop: CASSLGRPRGYTF. The CDR3, as DNA: TGTGCCAGCAGCTTAGGCCGGCCCCGGGGCTACACCTTC. The entire variable domain, with the rest obtained from reference TRBV13 and TRBJ1-2, is as follows: AAGVIQSPRHLIKEKRETATLKCYPIPRHDTVYWYQQGPGQDPQFLISFYEKMQSDKGSIPDRFSAQQFSDYHSELNMSSLELGDSALYFCASSLGRPRGYTFGSGTRLTVV.

This clone was detected only once. The CDR3 reads CASSLFAGFQETQYF. The CDR3 nucleotides read TGTGCCAGCAGCTTGTTTGCAGGATTCCAAGAGACCCAGTACTTC. This rearrangement joins TRBV5-6 to TRBJ2-5; D not certain. The V and J ends lost 1 base and 1 base respectively, with 11 bases between them. The germline V gene encodes CDR1 SGHDT and CDR2 YYEEEE. The CDR3 has 15 residues.

The CDR3 loop reads CASTPMVGTEAFF. The CDR3 DNA reads TGTGCCAGCACCCCGATGGTGGGGACTGAAGCTTTCTTT. The chain carries TRBV12-3 or TRBV12-4 and TRBJ1-1, with no clear D. V was shortened by 7 bases and J by 5 bases, with 14 bases between the two germline ends. The CDR3 length is 13 residues.

This sequence joins TRBV7-9 and TRBJ2-5; 9 nucleotides match TRBD1. CDR3 length: 15 amino acids. Germline V gene lookup returns CDR1 SEHNR and CDR2 FQNEAQ (reference sequence). The trim removed 6 bases at V and 5 bases at J, leaving 10 bases unmatched. The CDR3 coding sequence is TGTGCCAGCAGTCGAAGACGACAGGGGGACGAGACCCAGTACTTC. Translating gives CASSRRRQGDETQYF.

The chain recombines TRBV9 with TRBJ1-1; D may be TRBD1 (5 bases). V was trimmed by 1 base and J by 4 bases, leaving 14 bases between them. CDR1 and CDR2 (germline): SGDLS, YYNGEE. The CDR3 runs to 15 residues. The CDR3 coding sequence is TGTGCCAGCAGCGTAATGGGGGGGTTGGGCACTGAAGCTTTCTTT. Its translation is CASSVMGGLGTEAFF.

The rearrangement links TRBV18 to TRBJ1-6, with TRBD1 identical over 9 bases. The CDR3 length is 14 residues. Unmatched junction bases numbered 4, after V lost 6 bases and J lost 7 bases. Looked up from germline, CDR1 is KGHSH and CDR2 is LQKENI. The CDR3 region is CASSRDRVNSPLHF. The CDR3 nucleotides are TGTGCCAGCTCTCGGGACAGGGTCAATTCACCCCTCCACTTT.